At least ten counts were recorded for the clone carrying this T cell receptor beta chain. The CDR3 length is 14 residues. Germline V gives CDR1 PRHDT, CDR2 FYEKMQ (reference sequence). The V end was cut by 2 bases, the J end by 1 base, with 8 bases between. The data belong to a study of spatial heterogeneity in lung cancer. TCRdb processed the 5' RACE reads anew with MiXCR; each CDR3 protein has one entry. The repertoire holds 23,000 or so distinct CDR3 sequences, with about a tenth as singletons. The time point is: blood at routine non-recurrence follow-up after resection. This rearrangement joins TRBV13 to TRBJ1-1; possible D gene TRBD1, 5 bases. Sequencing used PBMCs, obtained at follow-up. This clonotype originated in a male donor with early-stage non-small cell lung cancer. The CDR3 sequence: CASSLYGANTEAFF. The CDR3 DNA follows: TGTGCCAGCAGCTTATACGGGGCGAACACTGAAGCTTTCTTT.